What follows are 21 T cell receptor beta chains derived from one specimen sequenced in a study of blood T cell repertoires in COVID-19. Here immunoSEQ multiplex PCR was the method, and the copy in TCRdb shows in-frame clones only, minus some. Altogether about 58,000 clones are present, more than 70% being singletons, with the ten largest covering 20% to 25%. Sequencing input: peripheral blood. The receptors originated from a woman aged 45-65 years with active or convalescent COVID-19.

V usage is TRBV4-1 and J usage is TRBJ2-5; 13 positions agree with TRBD2. Trimming cost V 3 bases and J 5 bases; bases outside gene matches: 6. The CDR3 extends over 16 amino acids. Looked up from germline, CDR1 is MGHRA and CDR2 is YSYEKL. In DNA form, the CDR3 reads TGCGCCAGCAGCCACAGGACTAGCGGGAGAGTGGAGACCCAGTACTTC. Translating it yields CASSHRTSGRVETQYF.

This chain uses TRBV5-1 with TRBJ2-5; D is possibly TRBD1 (6 bases). V was shortened by 2 bases and J by 2 bases, with 10 bases between the two germline ends. From germline, CDR1 is SGHRS and CDR2 YFSETQ. The CDR3 has 14 residues. CDR3 residues: CASSFRTAQETQYF. For the CDR3, the DNA is TGCGCCAGCAGCTTCCGGACAGCACAAGAGACCCAGTACTTC.

This clone was picked up a small number of times. The rearrangement uses TRBV3-1 (or the pseudogene TRBV3-2) and TRBJ2-7, with 10 bases that match TRBD2. Germline lookup yields CDR1 LGHDT and CDR2 YNNKEL (reference sequence). V lost 4 bases and J lost 6; bases outside the gene matches: 9. The CDR3 has 15 amino acids. The CDR3 protein is CASSLLLSGRSEQYF. The CDR3, as DNA: TGTGCCAGCAGCCTCCTACTTAGCGGGAGGTCCGAGCAGTACTTC.

J is TRBJ1-3 and V is TRBV10-3; TRBD1 is a possible D gene (5 bases). Trimming cost V 6 bases and J 2 bases, with 14 bases left between them. In germline, CDR1 is ENHRY, CDR2 SYGVKD. The CDR3 covers 15 residues. CDR3 residues: CAISGPGGAGNTIYF. CDR3 DNA: TGTGCCATCAGCGGCCCCGGGGGGGCTGGAAACACCATATATTTT.

The V gene is TRBV11-2, the J gene TRBJ2-4, with D perhaps TRBD1 (6 bases). V shed 1 base and J shed 3 bases, with 13 bases lying between them. This CDR3 contains 16 residues. The germline V gene encodes CDR1 SGHAT and CDR2 FQNNGV. CDR3 coding DNA: TGTGCCAGCAGCTTAGTGGACAGACCATACAAAAACATTCAGTACTTC. Its protein is CASSLVDRPYKNIQYF. Drawing the rest from reference TRBV11-2 and TRBJ2-4, the complete variable domain is EAGVAQSPRYKIIEKRQSVAFWCNPISGHATLYWYQQILGQGPKLLIQFQNNGVVDDSQLPKDRFSAERLKGVDSTLKIQPAKLEDSAVYLCASSLVDRPYKNIQYFGAGTRLSVL.

This clone was counted a single time. This CDR3 reads CATSDSSLSNEQFF. DNA of the CDR3: TGTGCCACCAGTGATAGCTCCCTATCCAATGAGCAGTTCTTC. The genes are TRBV24-1 and TRBJ2-1; D is unclear. V was shortened by 3 bases and J by 6 bases, with 11 bases between the two germline ends. The V gene's germline CDR1 is KGHDR and CDR2 SFDVKD. The CDR3 runs to 14 residues.

V gene TRBV19 combines with J gene TRBJ2-7, with TRBD1 matching 8 bases. Per the germline V gene, CDR1 is LNHDA and CDR2 is SQIVND (reference sequence). V lost 5 bases to trimming and J lost 5 bases; unmatched junction nucleotides: 5. The CDR3 spans 13 residues. CDR3 region: CASSPRTGHEQYF. The CDR3, as DNA: TGTGCCAGTAGTCCCCGGACAGGGCACGAGCAGTACTTC.

The chain couples TRBV3-1 (or the pseudogene TRBV3-2) to TRBJ2-1, with D perhaps TRBD1 (6 bases). CDR3 size: 17 residues. CDR1 LGHDT and CDR2 YNNKEL come from the germline V gene (reference sequence). V was cut by 0 bases and J by 0 bases, with 12 bases left in between. This CDR3 is CASSQEGGASSYNEQFF. In DNA form, the CDR3 reads TGTGCCAGCAGCCAAGAAGGGGGAGCGAGCTCCTACAATGAGCAGTTCTTC.

The chain has TRBV7-9 and TRBJ1-1; D is unclear. CDR1 is SEHNR, CDR2 FQNEAQ, per germline (reference sequence). Trimming removed 1 base from V and 6 bases from J, with 12 bases in between. This CDR3 spans 14 amino acids. CDR3 region: CASSLVGMGAEAFF. Here the CDR3 DNA reads TGTGCCAGCAGCTTAGTTGGTATGGGCGCTGAAGCTTTCTTT.

Only a few counts were recorded for this clone. The V and J genes are TRBV10-3 and TRBJ2-3, with 8 bases lining up with TRBD2. This CDR3 has 14 residues. The germline gives CDR1 ENHRY, CDR2 SYGVKD. V was clipped by 3 bases and J by 6 bases; unmatched bases: 5. The CDR3 coding sequence is TGTGCCATCAGTGAATCCGGGGGGGGTGATACGCAGTATTTT. Its protein is CAISESGGGDTQYF.

The chain employs TRBV7-9 and TRBJ2-1; 15 bases align to TRBD2. Germline V gene sequence: CDR1 SEHNR, CDR2 FQNEAQ (reference sequence). The CDR3 is 19 amino acids. V trimming: 3 bases; J trimming: 3 bases; junction bases outside the gene matches: 9. The CDR3 reads CASSFVRTSGGGDYNEQFF. CDR3 nucleotide sequence: TGTGCCAGCAGCTTCGTTAGGACTAGCGGGGGGGGCGACTACAATGAGCAGTTCTTC.

J is TRBJ1-5 and V is TRBV7-2, with TRBD1 as a possible D gene (6 bases). Germline V lookup: CDR1 SGHTA, CDR2 FQGNSA. The CDR3 has 15 amino acids. V was pared by 1 base and J by 3 bases, with 10 bases between. This CDR3 is CASSLVRGNNQPQHF. The CDR3 nucleotides are TGTGCCAGCAGCTTAGTTAGGGGGAACAATCAGCCCCAGCATTTT.

CDR3 DNA: TGTGCCAGCAGTCCCGGGGGGAACACTGAAGCTTTCTTT. Protein product: CASSPGGNTEAFF. The gene calls are TRBV27 and TRBJ1-1, with D possibly matching TRBD1 (5 bases). Germline lookup yields CDR1 MNHEY and CDR2 SMNVEV (reference sequence). V dropped 5 bases and J dropped 1 base, with 8 bases sitting between them. CDR3 size: 13 residues.

The V and J genes are TRBV5-1 and TRBJ2-3, with TRBD2 matching over 12 bases. CDR1 is SGHRS and CDR2 is YFSETQ in the germline V gene. This CDR3 is 15 amino acids long. J was trimmed by 8 bases and V by 0 bases; bases with no gene match: 4. The chain's CDR3 is CASSLGGLAGGTQYF. CDR3 DNA sequence: TGCGCCAGCAGCTTGGGGGGACTAGCGGGCGGTACGCAGTATTTT.

This clone was seen once. The chain couples TRBV7-3 to TRBJ2-3; maybe TRBD2 (5 bases). V was trimmed by 10 bases and J by 6 bases, leaving 20 bases between them. The CDR3 extends over 14 amino acids. Germline V gene lookup returns CDR1 SGHTA and CDR2 FQGTGA. The CDR3 loop reads CATEGGLFLDTQYF. The CDR3 nucleotides are TGTGCCACCGAGGGTGGGTTGTTCTTGGATACGCAGTATTTT.

In its sample, this clone was seen once. The V call is TRBV4-2, the J call TRBJ2-5; D not resolved. Germline V gene sequence: CDR1 LGHNA, CDR2 YNFKEQ. The CDR3 is 15 residues long. Between the trimmed V and J ends, which lost 0 bases and 1 base, there was a span of 9 bases. Here the CDR3 reads CASSQDGRPQETQYF. The CDR3 nucleotides are TGTGCCAGCAGCCAAGACGGCAGGCCCCAAGAGACCCAGTACTTC.

This clone showed up just a few times. The rearrangement links TRBV2 to TRBJ1-2; D is possibly TRBD1 (6 bases). Germline values: CDR1 SNHLY, CDR2 FYNNEI. Trimming left V 7 bases short and J 14 bases short, with 23 bases between. The CDR3 spans 13 residues. CDR3 residues: CASNPGGLTGSTF. The CDR3 DNA sequence: TGTGCCAGCAACCCTGGTGGATTAACAGGGTCGACCTTC.

This sequence joins TRBV29-1 and TRBJ1-3; unclear D gene. This CDR3 is 13 amino acids long. CDR1 is SQVTM, CDR2 ANQGSEA, per germline. V dropped 5 bases and J dropped 1 base, with 9 bases sitting between them. The CDR3 DNA reads TGCAGCGTTTTAGAGGCATCTGGAAACACCATATATTTT. Encoded protein: CSVLEASGNTIYF.

The chain links TRBV18 to TRBJ1-3; D is possibly TRBD1 (6 bases). The CDR3 loop spans 16 amino acids. V lost 3 bases and J 0 bases, leaving 12 bases between the germline ends. Germline V gene data show CDR1 as KGHSH and CDR2 as LQKENI. The DNA of the CDR3 is TGTGCCAGCTCACCCAATCGACAGGTCTCTGGAAACACCATATATTTT. Encoded protein: CASSPNRQVSGNTIYF.

This chain links TRBV6-5 with TRBJ1-1, with D maybe TRBD1 (5 bases). From germline, CDR1 is MNHEY and CDR2 SVGAGI. The CDR3 contains 12 residues. Trimming took 0 bases from V and 8 from J, leaving 7 bases between them. The CDR3 coding sequence is TGTGCCAGCAGTTACTCGCGGGACGAAGCTTTCTTT. It encodes CASSYSRDEAFF.

This clone is a singleton in its sample. The chain employs TRBV19 and TRBJ1-2; TRBD1 matches at 11 bases. Germline-derived CDR1 and CDR2 are LNHDA and SQIVND (reference sequence). V dropped 4 bases and J dropped 5; count of bases not matched to a gene: 6. There are 15 residues in the CDR3. CDR3 loop: CASSTGGTGGYGYTF. The CDR3 DNA reads as TGTGCCAGTAGTACAGGAGGGACAGGGGGATATGGCTACACCTTC.